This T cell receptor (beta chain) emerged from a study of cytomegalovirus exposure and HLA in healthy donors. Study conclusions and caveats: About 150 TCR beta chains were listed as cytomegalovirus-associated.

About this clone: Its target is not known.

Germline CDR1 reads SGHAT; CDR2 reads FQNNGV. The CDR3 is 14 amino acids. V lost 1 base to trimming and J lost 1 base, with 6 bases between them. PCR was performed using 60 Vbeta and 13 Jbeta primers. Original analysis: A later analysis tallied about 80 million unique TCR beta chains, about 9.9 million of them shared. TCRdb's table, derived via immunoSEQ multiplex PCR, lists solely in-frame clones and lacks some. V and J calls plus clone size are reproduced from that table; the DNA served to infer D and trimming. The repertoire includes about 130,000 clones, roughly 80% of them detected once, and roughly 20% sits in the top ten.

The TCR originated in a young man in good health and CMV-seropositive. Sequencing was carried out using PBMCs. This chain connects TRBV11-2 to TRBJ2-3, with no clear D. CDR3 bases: TGTGCCAGCAGCTTAGGGGCAGGCACAGATACGCAGTATTTT. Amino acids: CASSLGAGTDTQYF.